This T cell receptor beta chain was captured in a study of PD-1 blockade in classical Hodgkin lymphoma. Study-level findings and limits: At baseline, newly diagnosed patients reportedly showed less TCR diversity than healthy donors. Diversity similar to that of newly diagnosed patients was seen at baseline in complete responders. Possibly reflecting disease activity or prior therapy, repertoire differences have causes that remain undefined.

Germline V gene sequence: CDR1 SQVTM, CDR2 ANQGSEA. This CDR3 comprises 13 residues. Trimming took 3 bases from V and 2 from J, leaving 8 bases between them. With respect to this clone: Antigen unknown.

Only in-frame clones appear in the TCRdb table, and some are missing; sequencing was by immunoSEQ multiplex PCR. The sample holds 50,000 or so clones, 73% seen once. With no exception, relapse followed autologous stem cell transplantation in all patients, and brentuximab vedotin exposure varied. Sequencing used peripheral blood mononuclear cells (PBMCs), obtained before the second cycle of nivolumab. The chain has TRBV29-1 and TRBJ1-3; possibly TRBD1 for D (6 bases). The receptor's source is a human donor with classical Hodgkin lymphoma. CDR3 loop: CSVERGAGNTIYF. DNA for the CDR3: TGCAGCGTTGAGAGGGGGGCTGGAAACACCATATATTTT.